Below are 23 T cell receptor beta chains sequenced from a single sample in a study of cytomegalovirus exposure and HLA in healthy donors. It was with 60 Vbeta and 13 Jbeta primers that the PCR ran. The protocol was immunoSEQ multiplex PCR, while the TCRdb copy is restricted to in-frame clones and leaves out a portion. The table records 100,000 to 120,000 clones, over 60% of them present only once. The source material was PBMCs. All receptors derive from a man aged 25 to 40 in good health and CMV-seropositive.

The chain links TRBV7-9 to TRBJ1-2; D is undetermined. This CDR3 region has 12 residues. Germline CDR1 reads SEHNR; CDR2 reads FQNEAQ (reference sequence). Trimming pared 1 base from V and 5 bases from J, leaving 5 bases between. The CDR3, as DNA: TGTGCCAGCAGCTTAGATCAGTATGGCTACACCTTC. Translating gives CASSLDQYGYTF.

This clone was picked up a small number of times. J is TRBJ1-2 and V is TRBV28, with D unresolved. The CDR3 loop spans 12 amino acids. V shed 3 bases and J shed 7 bases, with 9 bases lying between them. Germline V lookup: CDR1 MDHEN, CDR2 SYDVKM. CDR3 region: CASSFGYSGYTF. The CDR3, as DNA: TGTGCCAGCAGTTTCGGGTATAGTGGCTACACCTTC.

The chain carries TRBV28 and TRBJ2-7; maybe TRBD1 (6 bases). In germline, CDR1 is MDHEN, CDR2 SYDVKM. The CDR3 has 15 residues. The V and J ends lost 1 base and 3 bases respectively, with 13 bases between them. The DNA of the CDR3 is TGTGCCAGCAGTTTATTCCAGGGGCACGGCTACGAGCAGTACTTC. Translated, it gives CASSLFQGHGYEQYF.

The chain has TRBV11-3 and TRBJ2-1, with 9 bases matching TRBD2. The germline V gene has CDR1 SGHNT and CDR2 YENEEA. The CDR3 covers 15 residues. V shed 5 bases, J shed 2 bases, and the junction held 4 bases outside the gene matches. CDR3 residues: CASSLSGGPYNEQFF. The DNA of the CDR3 is TGTGCCAGCAGCCTTAGCGGGGGACCCTACAATGAGCAGTTCTTC.

The chain links TRBV5-5 to TRBJ1-1, with TRBD1 matching 7 bases. Germline V gene lookup returns CDR1 SGHKS and CDR2 YYEKEE (reference sequence). V shed 2 bases, J shed 6 bases, and the junction held 4 bases outside the gene matches. The CDR3 spans 13 residues. The CDR3 region has the DNA TGTGCCAGCAGCTTTGACAGGGTCGCTGAAGCTTTCTTT. This gives the protein CASSFDRVAEAFF.

This clone has only one observation. The V gene is TRBV29-1, the J gene TRBJ1-1, with 9 positions matching TRBD1. The CDR3 loop spans 13 amino acids. J lost 0 bases, V lost 6 bases, and 2 bases had no gene match. CDR1 is SQVTM and CDR2 is ANQGSEA in the germline V gene. The CDR3 DNA follows: TGCAGCGTCGGGACAGGGTTGAACACTGAAGCTTTCTTT. It codes for CSVGTGLNTEAFF. Full variable domain (outside the CDR3, taken from reference TRBV29-1 and TRBJ1-1): SAVISQKPSRDICQRGTSLTIQCQVDSQVTMMFWYRQQPGQSLTLIATANQGSEATYESGFVIDKFPISRPNLTFSTLTVSNMSPEDSSIYLCSVGTGLNTEAFFGQGTRLTVV.

The chain links TRBV5-6 to TRBJ2-2, with D possibly TRBD2 on 6 matching bases. The V gene lost 4 bases and the J gene lost 4 bases, with 14 bases spanning the gap. The germline V gene has CDR1 SGHDT and CDR2 YYEEEE. The CDR3 contains 15 residues. The CDR3 DNA reads TGTGCCAGCAGCCCCCCGGGGGAAGGCACCGGGGAGCTGTTTTTT. Its translation is CASSPPGEGTGELFF.

The chain recombines TRBV2 with TRBJ2-3; a weak D match, TRBD1 (6 bases). Between the trimmed V and J ends, which lost 6 bases and 11 bases, there was a span of 12 bases. Germline CDR1 and CDR2: SNHLY and FYNNEI. The CDR3 is 11 amino acids. As DNA, the CDR3 is TGTGCCAGCAGGGAGGACAGCGGGCAGTATTTT. This codes for CASREDSGQYF.

This chain joins TRBV7-9 and TRBJ2-1, with 11 bases identical to TRBD1. CDR1 is SEHNR and CDR2 is FQNEAQ in the germline V gene (reference sequence). The CDR3 extends over 14 amino acids. J lost 8 bases, V lost 5 bases, and 5 bases had no gene match. The CDR3 nucleotides read TGTGCCAGCAGCACCCGGACAGGGGGCGATGAGCAGTTCTTC. Translated: CASSTRTGGDEQFF.

This chain connects TRBV5-6 to TRBJ2-5, with D perhaps matching TRBD1 (5 bases). Looked up from germline, CDR1 is SGHDT and CDR2 is YYEEEE. CDR3 size: 15 residues. Trimming stripped 0 bases from V and 5 bases from J, with 14 bases between. The CDR3 sequence: CASSLDDAGKETQYF. CDR3 coding DNA: TGTGCCAGCAGCTTGGATGATGCAGGGAAGGAGACCCAGTACTTC.

This chain uses TRBV5-6 with TRBJ1-5; TRBD1 agrees at 9 bases. With V trimmed by 4 bases and J by 4 bases, 9 bases remained unmatched. CDR1 is SGHDT and CDR2 is YYEEEE in the germline V gene. The CDR3 length is 16 residues. The CDR3 loop reads CASSLRQGVRNQPQHF. DNA of the CDR3: TGTGCCAGCAGCCTGAGACAGGGGGTAAGGAATCAGCCCCAGCATTTT.

This clone was observed a handful of times. In the same sample, other DNA sequences code for this CDR3. The gene calls are TRBV7-7 and TRBJ2-7; maybe TRBD1 (6 bases). There are 16 residues in the CDR3. CDR1 and CDR2 from the germline V gene are SSHAT and FNYEAQ (reference sequence). V was clipped by 1 base and J by 0 bases, with 13 bases between them. CDR3 sequence: CASSLGGTGSSYEQYF. CDR3 nucleotide sequence: TGTGCCAGCAGCTTAGGGGGTACAGGGAGCTCCTACGAGCAGTACTTC.

This chain connects TRBV6-5 to TRBJ1-5, with D possibly being TRBD1 (5 bases). The CDR3 length is 13 residues. V was trimmed by 5 bases and J by 7 bases, leaving 12 bases between them. CDR1 is MNHEY and CDR2 is SVGAGI in the germline V gene. The CDR3 DNA reads as TGTGCCAGCAGTCCCCCGGGGGGGCAGCCCCAGCATTTT. As protein: CASSPPGGQPQHF.

V is TRBV7-8 and J is TRBJ2-1; no definite D call. V dropped 5 bases and J dropped 10 bases, with 18 bases sitting between them. This CDR3 contains 14 residues. CDR1 and CDR2 (germline): SGHVS, FQNEAQ. The CDR3 nucleotides are TGTGCCAGCAGCCCATCGGAGCTGGGTCGCGAGCAGTTCTTC. This gives the protein CASSPSELGREQFF. Full variable domain (remainder filled in from reference TRBV7-8 and TRBJ2-1): GAGVSQSPRYKVAKRGQDVALRCDPISGHVSLFWYQQALGQGPEFLTYFQNEAQLDKSGLPSDRFFAERPEGSVSTLKIQRTQQEDSAVYLCASSPSELGREQFFGPGTRLTVL.

The chain joins TRBV7-8 to TRBJ1-5; D unclear. This CDR3 is built from 14 residues. Germline CDR1 SGHVS, CDR2 FQNEAQ. The V gene lost 4 bases and the J gene lost 2 bases, with 9 bases spanning the gap. The CDR3 DNA reads as TGTGCCAGCAGCTCCGGGTCTGGCAATCAGCCCCAGCATTTT. This encodes CASSSGSGNQPQHF. The whole variable domain, remainder taken from reference TRBV7-8 and TRBJ1-5, is GAGVSQSPRYKVAKRGQDVALRCDPISGHVSLFWYQQALGQGPEFLTYFQNEAQLDKSGLPSDRFFAERPEGSVSTLKIQRTQQEDSAVYLCASSSGSGNQPQHFGDGTRLSIL.

This chain uses TRBV4-2 with TRBJ2-5; D call uncertain. The CDR3 spans 13 residues. With 1 base removed from V and 5 bases from J, the gap between germline ends came to 8 bases. The V gene's germline CDR1 is LGHNA and CDR2 YNFKEQ. The CDR3 loop reads CASSQAAQETQYF. The CDR3 nucleotides are TGTGCCAGCAGCCAAGCCGCCCAGGAGACCCAGTACTTC.

The chain couples TRBV30 to TRBJ1-2, with 10 bases fitting TRBD1. Trimming cost V 0 bases and J 7 bases; bases outside gene matches: 5. The CDR3 extends over 14 amino acids. Germline-derived CDR1 and CDR2 are GTSNPN and SVGIG (reference sequence). The CDR3 reads CAWSVGQGLSGYTF. Here the CDR3 DNA reads TGTGCCTGGAGTGTGGGACAGGGGTTGAGTGGCTACACCTTC.

The V call is TRBV5-1, the J call TRBJ2-5; D is unresolved. CDR3 length: 14 amino acids. The ends were cut back, 0 bases at V and 2 bases at J, with 8 bases in the middle. Germline V CDR1 and CDR2: SGHRS, YFSETQ. CDR3 protein: CASSLEYNQETQYF. For the CDR3, the DNA is TGCGCCAGCAGCTTGGAATACAATCAAGAGACCCAGTACTTC.

The chain joins TRBV6-5 to TRBJ2-7; TRBD2 aligns across 7 bases. The CDR3 extends over 15 amino acids. From germline, CDR1 is MNHEY and CDR2 SVGAGI. Trimming took 2 bases from V and 3 from J; bases not matched to a gene: 7. The CDR3 spells CASSYGPGRDYEQYF. Written as DNA, the CDR3 is TGTGCCAGCAGTTACGGCCCAGGGAGGGACTACGAGCAGTACTTC.

The rearrangement joins TRBV19 to TRBJ1-2, with 8 positions matching TRBD1. The CDR3 runs 17 residues. The trim removed 3 bases at V and 2 bases at J, leaving 11 bases unmatched. CDR1 is LNHDA, CDR2 SQIVND, per germline (reference sequence). In DNA, the CDR3 is TGTGCCAGTAGTATTGGGGGACAGGAGCGCTTAAACTATGGCTACACCTTC. Amino acids: CASSIGGQERLNYGYTF.

The CDR3, as DNA: TGCGCCAGCAGTGAGTCTAGCGGGGGTACGGGGGAGCAGTACTTC. Amino acid sequence: CASSESSGGTGEQYF. The rearrangement links TRBV10-1 to TRBJ2-7; TRBD2 agrees at 9 bases. From germline, CDR1 is WNHNN and CDR2 SYGVQD (reference sequence). V was pared by 0 bases and J by 7 bases, with 7 bases of the junction left unmatched. The CDR3 sequence is 15 residues long.

The rearrangement joins TRBV27 to TRBJ2-1; D is possibly TRBD1 (5 bases). This CDR3 contains 16 residues. V lost 4 bases and J 8 bases, leaving 21 bases between the germline ends. In germline, CDR1 is MNHEY, CDR2 SMNVEV (reference sequence). The CDR3 loop reads CASSWLGQGVLDEQFF. Written as DNA, the CDR3 is TGTGCCAGCAGTTGGCTGGGGCAGGGCGTGTTGGATGAGCAGTTCTTC.

The sample holds one count of this clone. The V call is TRBV19, the J call TRBJ2-1; 8 bases map to TRBD2. CDR1 LNHDA and CDR2 SQIVND come from the germline V gene (reference sequence). V gave up 6 bases and J gave up 4 bases; unmatched junction bases: 17. This CDR3 has 18 amino acids. CDR3 residues: CASSPGGASGQPYNEQFF. The CDR3 DNA sequence: TGTGCCAGTAGCCCTGGGGGGGCTAGCGGGCAACCTTACAATGAGCAGTTCTTC.